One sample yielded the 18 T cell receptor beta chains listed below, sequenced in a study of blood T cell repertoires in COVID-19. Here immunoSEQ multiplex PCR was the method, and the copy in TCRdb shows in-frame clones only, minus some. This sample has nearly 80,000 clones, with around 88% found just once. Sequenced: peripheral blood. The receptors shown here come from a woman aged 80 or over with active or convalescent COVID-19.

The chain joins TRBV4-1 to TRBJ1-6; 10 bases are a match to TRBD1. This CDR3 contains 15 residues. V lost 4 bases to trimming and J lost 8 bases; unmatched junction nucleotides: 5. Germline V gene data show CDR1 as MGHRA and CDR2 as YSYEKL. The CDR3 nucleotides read TGCGCCAGCAGCCTAGAGACAGGGGGCGATTCACCCCTCCACTTT. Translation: CASSLETGGDSPLHF.

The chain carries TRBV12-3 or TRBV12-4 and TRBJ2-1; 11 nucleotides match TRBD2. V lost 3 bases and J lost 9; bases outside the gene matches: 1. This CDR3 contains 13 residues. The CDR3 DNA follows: TGTGCCAGCAGTTTTAGCGGGGGGGGTGAGCAGTTCTTC. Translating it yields CASSFSGGGEQFF.

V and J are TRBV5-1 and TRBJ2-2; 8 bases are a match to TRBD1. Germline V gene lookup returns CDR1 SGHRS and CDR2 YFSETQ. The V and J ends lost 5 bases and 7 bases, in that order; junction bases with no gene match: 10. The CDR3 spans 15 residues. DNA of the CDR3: TGCGCCAGCAGATTCCAGGGGGCGATTATCGGGGAGCTGTTTTTT. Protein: CASRFQGAIIGELFF.

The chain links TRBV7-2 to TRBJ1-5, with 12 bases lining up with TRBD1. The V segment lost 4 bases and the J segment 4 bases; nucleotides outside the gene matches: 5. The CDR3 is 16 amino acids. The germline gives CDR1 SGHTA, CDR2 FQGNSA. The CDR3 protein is CASSSPGQGANQPQHF. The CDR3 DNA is TGTGCCAGCAGCTCCCCGGGACAGGGGGCAAATCAGCCCCAGCATTTT.

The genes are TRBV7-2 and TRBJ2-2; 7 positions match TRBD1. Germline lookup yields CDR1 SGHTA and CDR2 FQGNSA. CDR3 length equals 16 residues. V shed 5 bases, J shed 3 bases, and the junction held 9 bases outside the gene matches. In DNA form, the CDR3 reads TGTGCCAGCAGCCAAGACGGACAGGCACACACCGGGGAGCTGTTTTTT. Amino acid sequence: CASSQDGQAHTGELFF.

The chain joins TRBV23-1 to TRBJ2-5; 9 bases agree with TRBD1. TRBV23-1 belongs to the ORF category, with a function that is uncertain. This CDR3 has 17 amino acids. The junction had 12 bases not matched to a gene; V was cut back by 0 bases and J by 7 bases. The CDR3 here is CASSQSSGGTGCMTQYF. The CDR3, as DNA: TGCGCCAGCAGTCAATCGAGTGGGGGGACAGGGTGTATGACCCAGTACTTC.

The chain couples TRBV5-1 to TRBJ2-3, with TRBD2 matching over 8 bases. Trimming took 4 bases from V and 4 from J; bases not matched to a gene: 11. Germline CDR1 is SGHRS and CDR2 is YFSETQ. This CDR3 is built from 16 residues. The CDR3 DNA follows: TGCGCCAGCAGCACACGGTACGGGGGGGCCTCAGATACGCAGTATTTT. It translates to CASSTRYGGASDTQYF.

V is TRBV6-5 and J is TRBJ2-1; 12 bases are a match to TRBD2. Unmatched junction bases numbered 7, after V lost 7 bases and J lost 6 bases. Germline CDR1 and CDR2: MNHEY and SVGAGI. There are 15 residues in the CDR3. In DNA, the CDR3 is TGTGCCAGCACCGAGGGACTAGCGGGTGGCAATGAGCAGTTCTTC. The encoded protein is CASTEGLAGGNEQFF.

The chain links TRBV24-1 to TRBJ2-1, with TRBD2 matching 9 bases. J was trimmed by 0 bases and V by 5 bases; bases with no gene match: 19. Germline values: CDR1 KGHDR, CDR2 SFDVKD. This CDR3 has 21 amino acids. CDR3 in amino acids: CATSAPGSSGGHQLSYNEQFF. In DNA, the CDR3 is TGTGCCACCAGTGCCCCGGGGAGTAGCGGGGGCCATCAACTCTCCTACAATGAGCAGTTCTTC.

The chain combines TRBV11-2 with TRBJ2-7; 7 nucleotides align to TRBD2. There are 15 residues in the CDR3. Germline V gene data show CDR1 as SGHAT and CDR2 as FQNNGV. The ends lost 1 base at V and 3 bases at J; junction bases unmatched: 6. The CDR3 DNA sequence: TGTGCCAGCAGCTTAGGGGTGGCGGGAGTCTACGAGCAGTACTTC. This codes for CASSLGVAGVYEQYF.

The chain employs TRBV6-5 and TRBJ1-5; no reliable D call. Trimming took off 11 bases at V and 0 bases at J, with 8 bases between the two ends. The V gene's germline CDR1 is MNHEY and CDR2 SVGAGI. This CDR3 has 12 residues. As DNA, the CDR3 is TGTGCCTCCCGGGATAGCAATCAGCCCCAGCATTTT. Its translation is CASRDSNQPQHF.

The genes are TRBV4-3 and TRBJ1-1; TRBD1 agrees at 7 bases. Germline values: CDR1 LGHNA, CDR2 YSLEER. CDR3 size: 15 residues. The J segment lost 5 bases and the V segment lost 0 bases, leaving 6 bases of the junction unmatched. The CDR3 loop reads CASSQDPGGRTEAFF. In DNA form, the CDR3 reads TGCGCCAGCAGCCAAGATCCAGGGGGTCGTACTGAAGCTTTCTTT.

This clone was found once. The CDR3 nucleotides read TGTGCCAGCAGCATACCACAGGGGGGGCCAGATACGCAGTATTTT. This translates into CASSIPQGGPDTQYF. This chain joins TRBV7-2 and TRBJ2-3, with D tentatively TRBD1 (8 bases). The CDR3 spans 15 residues. Germline-derived CDR1 and CDR2 are SGHTA and FQGNSA. V dropped 5 bases and J dropped 4 bases, with 16 bases sitting between them.

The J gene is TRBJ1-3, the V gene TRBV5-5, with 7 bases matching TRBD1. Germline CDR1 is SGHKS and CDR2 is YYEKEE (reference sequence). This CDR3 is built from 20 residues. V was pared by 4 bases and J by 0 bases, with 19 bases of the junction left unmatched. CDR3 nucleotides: TGTGCCAGCAGCCCCTGGCCGGGACAGTCGGCCTCTGTCTCTGGAAACACCATATATTTT. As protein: CASSPWPGQSASVSGNTIYF.

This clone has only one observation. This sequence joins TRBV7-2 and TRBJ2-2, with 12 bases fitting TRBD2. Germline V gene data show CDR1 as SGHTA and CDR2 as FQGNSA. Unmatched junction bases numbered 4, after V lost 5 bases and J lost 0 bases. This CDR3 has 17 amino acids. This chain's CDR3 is CASSGSSGRANTGELFF. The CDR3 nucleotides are TGTGCCAGCAGCGGTTCTAGCGGGAGGGCGAACACCGGGGAGCTGTTTTTT.

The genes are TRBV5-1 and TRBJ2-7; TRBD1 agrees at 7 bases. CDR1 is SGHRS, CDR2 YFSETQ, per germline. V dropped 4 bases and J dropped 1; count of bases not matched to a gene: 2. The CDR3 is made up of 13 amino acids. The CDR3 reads CASSTGQSYEQYF. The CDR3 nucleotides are TGCGCCAGCAGCACGGGACAGTCCTACGAGCAGTACTTC.

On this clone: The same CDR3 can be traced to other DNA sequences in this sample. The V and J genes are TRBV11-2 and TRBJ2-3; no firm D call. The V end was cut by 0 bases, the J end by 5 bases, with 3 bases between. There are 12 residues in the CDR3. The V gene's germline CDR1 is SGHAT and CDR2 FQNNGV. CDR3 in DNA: TGTGCCAGCAGCTTAGACCGAGATACGCAGTATTTT. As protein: CASSLDRDTQYF.

DNA of the CDR3: TGTGCCAGCAGTATGACTTGGCGGGGGAGCAATGAGCAGTTCTTC. Amino acid sequence: CASSMTWRGSNEQFF. This chain joins TRBV28 and TRBJ2-1; 7 bases line up with TRBD2. The length of the CDR3 is 15 residues. The V segment lost 5 bases and the J segment 6 bases; nucleotides outside the gene matches: 10. Germline values: CDR1 MDHEN, CDR2 SYDVKM.